Each of the 5 T cell receptor beta chains below was sequenced from the same sample in a study of T cell responses to AZD1222 COVID-19 vaccine (dated by TCRdb to 2020 to 2023). Library preparation was by the immunoSEQ multiplex PCR assay. Entries here come from immuneACCESS through TCRdb and include only in-frame sequences with V and J called. Some clones fail to appear in such tables; in the studies checked, an unresolved V gene covers under half of the shortfall, and the cause of the remainder is unknown. The sample includes under 150,000 clones, with 90% to 95% observed a single time. The biggest ten clones account for 1.5% to 2% of the sample. In the paper's terms, the time point label means: baseline before first vaccination. This specimen consisted of peripheral blood, obtained on day 0 of AZD1222 vaccination. All receptors derive from an adult in good health.

The table lists this clone with a count of one. The chain is built from TRBV2 and TRBJ1-5, with TRBD1 matching 8 bases. With V trimmed by 6 bases and J by 2 bases, 3 bases remained unmatched. The CDR3 consists of 14 residues. The germline gives CDR1 SNHLY, CDR2 FYNNEI. Here the CDR3 reads CASRADRGNQPQHF. For the CDR3, the DNA is TGTGCCAGCAGGGCGGACAGGGGCAATCAGCCCCAGCATTTT.

The chain employs TRBV2 and TRBJ1-1, with no clear D. This CDR3 comprises 13 residues. The V gene's germline CDR1 is SNHLY and CDR2 FYNNEI. The V gene lost 9 bases and the J gene lost 5 bases, with 16 bases spanning the gap. DNA of the CDR3: TGTGCCAGTTCCGAAACGTCGATGACTGAAGCTTTCTTT. It translates to CASSETSMTEAFF.

The gene calls are TRBV19 and TRBJ1-2; no firm D call. The CDR3 totals 13 residues. CDR1 and CDR2 (germline): LNHDA, SQIVND (reference sequence). Between the trimmed V and J ends, which lost 5 bases and 8 bases, there was a span of 15 bases. The CDR3 reads CASSHVPRGGYTF. The CDR3 DNA sequence: TGTGCCAGTAGTCACGTCCCACGAGGGGGCTACACCTTC.

This chain uses TRBV5-4 with TRBJ2-5; 12 nucleotides align to TRBD2. The V gene's germline CDR1 is SGHNT and CDR2 YYREEE (reference sequence). The CDR3 contains 16 residues. V gave up 3 bases and J gave up 5 bases; unmatched junction bases: 8. Here the CDR3 DNA reads TGTGCCAGCAGCTCAGGACTAGCGGGAAGCATGGAGACCCAGTACTTC. It is translated as CASSSGLAGSMETQYF.

The chain is built from TRBV4-2 and TRBJ1-6; the match to TRBD1 covers 7 bases. The V gene end was trimmed by 1 base and the J gene end by 10 bases; junction bases not matched to a gene: 4. Germline V gene lookup returns CDR1 LGHNA and CDR2 YNFKEQ. CDR3 size: 14 residues. The CDR3 DNA sequence: TGTGCCAGCAGCCAAGGGCAAGGGGGCTCACCCCTCCACTTT. Translation: CASSQGQGGSPLHF.